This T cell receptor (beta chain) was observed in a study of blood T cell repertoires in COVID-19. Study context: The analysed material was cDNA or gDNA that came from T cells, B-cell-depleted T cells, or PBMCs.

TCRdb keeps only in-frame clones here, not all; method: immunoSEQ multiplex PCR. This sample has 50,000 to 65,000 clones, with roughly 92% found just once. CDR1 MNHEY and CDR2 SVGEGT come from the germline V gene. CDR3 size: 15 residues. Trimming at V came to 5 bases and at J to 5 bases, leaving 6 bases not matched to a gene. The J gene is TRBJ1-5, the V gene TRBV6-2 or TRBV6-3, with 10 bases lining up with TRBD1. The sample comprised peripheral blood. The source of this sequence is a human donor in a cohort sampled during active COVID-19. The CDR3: CASSARTGGDQPQHF. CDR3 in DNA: TGTGCCAGCAGTGCCCGGACAGGGGGTGATCAGCCCCAGCATTTT.